One and the same sample provided the 9 T cell receptor beta chains below, sequenced in a study of T cells in localized non-small cell lung cancer. Sequenced by immunoSEQ multiplex PCR; TCRdb stores in-frame clones only, minus some. The profile shows 45,000 to 55,000 clones, 86% of them singletons. The sample in question was peripheral blood, obtained before any cancer treatment. The receptors originated from a male donor older than 55 with stage III squamous cell lung carcinoma.

This chain links TRBV21-1 with TRBJ2-7; TRBD2 is the table's D call and was not checked against the DNA. TRBV21-1 is a pseudogene locus. The CDR3 consists of 13 residues. The CDR3 bases are TGTGCCAGCAGCAAGAGGATCCCCTACGAGCAGTACTTC. This codes for CASSKRIPYEQYF.

The chain uses TRBV19 and TRBJ1-1; 9 bases are a match to TRBD1. This CDR3 has 14 amino acids. Unmatched junction bases numbered 12, after V lost 11 bases and J lost 5 bases. Germline CDR1 is LNHDA and CDR2 is SQIVND (reference sequence). CDR3 residues: CAAGGHRGRTEAFF. CDR3 sequence (DNA): TGTGCCGCTGGGGGACACAGGGGGCGGACTGAAGCTTTCTTT.

The CDR3 region is CASSPHPGTDNYGYTF. The CDR3 DNA follows: TGTGCCAGCAGCCCTCATCCCGGGACGGATAACTATGGCTACACCTTC. The chain joins TRBV7-8 to TRBJ1-2; D is perhaps TRBD1 (5 bases). Trimming removed 5 bases at V and 1 base at J, with 17 bases between. The CDR3 covers 16 residues. CDR1 is SGHVS, CDR2 FQNEAQ, per germline. Complete variable domain (other parts from reference TRBV7-8 and TRBJ1-2): GAGVSQSPRYKVAKRGQDVALRCDPISGHVSLFWYQQALGQGPEFLTYFQNEAQLDKSGLPSDRFFAERPEGSVSTLKIQRTQQEDSAVYLCASSPHPGTDNYGYTFGSGTRLTVV.

The gene calls are TRBV27 and TRBJ2-1; 7 bases agree with TRBD2. This CDR3 region has 17 residues. With V trimmed by 6 bases and J by 2 bases, 13 bases remained unmatched. Germline V gives CDR1 MNHEY, CDR2 SMNVEV (reference sequence). The chain's CDR3 is CASSPYQAGTTYNEQFF. CDR3 in DNA: TGTGCCAGCAGCCCCTATCAGGCGGGGACTACCTACAATGAGCAGTTCTTC.

The genes are TRBV7-2 and TRBJ2-5; D remains unclear. Germline V gene sequence: CDR1 SGHTA, CDR2 FQGNSA. The CDR3 length is 13 residues. V was shortened by 8 bases and J by 9 bases, with 19 bases between the two germline ends. For the CDR3, the DNA is TGTGCCAGCGCTGACGGGTCGGAAGGGTCCCAGTACTTC. As protein: CASADGSEGSQYF.

The V call is TRBV30, the J call TRBJ1-1; D is perhaps TRBD1 (5 bases). Deletions cut 0 bases from V and 0 bases from J, with 11 bases between. The CDR3 sequence is 15 residues long. Germline lookup yields CDR1 GTSNPN and CDR2 SVGIG (reference sequence). CDR3 nucleotides: TGTGCCTGGAGTGTACAGGACTCCATGAACACTGAAGCTTTCTTT. Amino acid sequence: CAWSVQDSMNTEAFF.

The rearrangement uses TRBV6-1 and TRBJ2-1, with TRBD1 identical over 9 bases. This CDR3 has 15 amino acids. Germline V gene sequence: CDR1 MNHNS, CDR2 SASEGT. V lost 5 bases and J lost 3; bases outside the gene matches: 5. CDR3 coding DNA: TGTGCCAGCAGTAAAGGGGACAGGGTCTACAATGAGCAGTTCTTC. It yields the protein CASSKGDRVYNEQFF.

In its sample, this clone was seen once. Because the CDR3 is missing its conserved closing phenylalanine or tryptophan, this is likely a read error. The DNA is omitted, as the CDR3 cannot be located on it reliably, and the CDR3 follows TCRdb's listing. V and J are TRBV7-9 and TRBJ2-3; no check of the table's D call, TRBD1, against the DNA was made. Ends included, the CDR3 has 12 residues. CDR1 is SEHNR, CDR2 FQNEAQ, per germline (reference sequence). The CDR3 reads CASSSRQGLKDV.

V and J are TRBV5-6 and TRBJ2-2, with D perhaps matching TRBD1 (6 bases). V shed 5 bases and J shed 2 bases, with 13 bases lying between them. Germline V gives CDR1 SGHDT, CDR2 YYEEEE. The CDR3 length is 15 residues. Here the CDR3 reads CASSSGTQNTGELFF. CDR3 sequence (DNA): TGTGCCAGCAGTTCCGGGACACAAAACACCGGGGAGCTGTTTTTT.